Shown below are 24 T cell receptor beta chains from a single sample sequenced in a study of blood T cell repertoires in COVID-19. Using immunoSEQ multiplex PCR, the repertoire was profiled, and TCRdb retains in-frame clones only, with some absent. Of some 350,000 clones in the sample, 87% are singletons; the top ten hold just under 6.5%. Material for sequencing was peripheral blood. These receptors were taken from a woman between 50 and 59 years old with COVID-19, enrolled during active disease.

The rearrangement links TRBV7-2 to TRBJ1-1, with no clear D. The germline V gene encodes CDR1 SGHTA and CDR2 FQGNSA. This CDR3 is 13 amino acids long. Trimming stripped 1 base from V and 1 base from J, with 4 bases between. The DNA for the CDR3 is TGTGCCAGCAGCTTAGAAGCGAACACTGAAGCTTTCTTT. It codes for CASSLEANTEAFF.

The rearrangement uses TRBV19 and TRBJ2-3, with D unclear. The CDR3 is made up of 14 amino acids. Trimming removed 8 bases from V and 0 bases from J, with 12 bases in between. Germline V lookup: CDR1 LNHDA, CDR2 SQIVND (reference sequence). Here the CDR3 DNA reads TGTGCCAGTTCCCGTTATACTAGCACAGATACGCAGTATTTT. This codes for CASSRYTSTDTQYF.

This clone was seen only once. DNA for the CDR3: TGTGCCAGCAGCCCCCAAGTAACTAGCGGTGAGAGGCAGTATTTT. This sequence encodes CASSPQVTSGERQYF. The rearrangement links TRBV7-3 to TRBJ2-3; 8 nucleotides align to TRBD2. CDR3 length equals 15 residues. With V trimmed by 5 bases and J by 11 bases, 15 bases remained unmatched. Germline V gene sequence: CDR1 SGHTA, CDR2 FQGTGA.

The chain carries TRBV6-5 and TRBJ1-2; D might be TRBD1 (5 bases). Germline V gives CDR1 MNHEY, CDR2 SVGAGI. CDR3 length: 15 residues. With 6 bases removed from V and 2 bases from J, the gap between germline ends came to 16 bases. CDR3 loop: CASRTPDTANYGYTF. CDR3 DNA: TGTGCCAGCAGAACCCCGGACACGGCAAACTATGGCTACACCTTC.

V gene TRBV11-3 combines with J gene TRBJ2-7, with 8 bases lining up with TRBD1. The J segment lost 3 bases and the V segment lost 1 base, leaving 17 bases of the junction unmatched. The CDR3 contains 19 residues. In germline, CDR1 is SGHNT, CDR2 YENEEA. CDR3: CASSLVPMSAAGGYYEQYF. The CDR3 coding sequence is TGTGCCAGCAGCTTAGTTCCAATGTCTGCGGCAGGGGGCTACTACGAGCAGTACTTC.

The chain links TRBV10-2 to TRBJ1-2; 7 bases are a match to TRBD1. Per the germline V gene, CDR1 is WSHSY and CDR2 is SAAADI. The V and J ends lost 6 bases and 0 bases, in that order; junction bases with no gene match: 4. This CDR3 has 14 amino acids. CDR3 DNA sequence: TGCGCCAGCAGAGCCGGGACAGCTAACTATGGCTACACCTTC. Its protein product is CASRAGTANYGYTF.

The rearrangement links TRBV6-1 to TRBJ1-5, with TRBD1 matching over 11 bases. This CDR3 comprises 18 residues. Germline CDR1 is MNHNS and CDR2 is SASEGT. V lost 0 bases to trimming and J lost 5 bases; unmatched junction nucleotides: 9. CDR3 DNA: TGTGCCAGCAGTGAAGCACCGTGGTTGGGACAGGGGGATCAGCCCCAGCATTTT. It yields the protein CASSEAPWLGQGDQPQHF.

The V gene is TRBV25-1, the J gene TRBJ2-4; possible D gene TRBD2, 5 bases. The CDR3 is 15 residues long. CDR1 and CDR2 (germline): MGHDK, SYGVNS. Trimming removed 3 bases at V and 0 bases at J, with 9 bases between. Here the CDR3 reads CASSEAGLAKNIQYF. The CDR3 nucleotides are TGTGCCAGCAGTGAGGCGGGCCTAGCCAAAAACATTCAGTACTTC.

The chain's CDR3 is CASSLTGGSGTDTQYF. Here the CDR3 DNA reads TGTGCCAGCAGCCTCACAGGGGGTTCAGGCACAGATACGCAGTATTTT. The chain uses TRBV5-5 and TRBJ2-3; TRBD1 aligns across 8 bases. The ends lost 4 bases at V and 1 base at J; junction bases unmatched: 8. This CDR3 is 16 amino acids long. Germline V gene data show CDR1 as SGHKS and CDR2 as YYEKEE (reference sequence).

The chain has TRBV12-3 or TRBV12-4 and TRBJ2-5; D might be TRBD1 (6 bases). V was pared by 4 bases and J by 7 bases, with 13 bases between. The CDR3 spans 13 residues. This CDR3 reads CASSWAGASTQYF. The CDR3 nucleotides read TGTGCCAGCAGTTGGGCAGGGGCTTCGACCCAGTACTTC.

The CDR3 nucleotides read TGTGCCAGCAGTAACCTAGGACTATACACTGAAGCTTTCTTT. Protein sequence: CASSNLGLYTEAFF. The chain combines TRBV2 with TRBJ1-1; no reliable D call. Germline values: CDR1 SNHLY, CDR2 FYNNEI. Trimming removed 5 bases from V and 3 bases from J, with 13 bases in between. The CDR3 sequence is 14 residues long.

The rearrangement links TRBV7-8 to TRBJ2-7, with TRBD2 matching 8 bases. The trim removed 2 bases at V and 2 bases at J, leaving 5 bases unmatched. There are 15 residues in the CDR3. The germline V gene encodes CDR1 SGHVS and CDR2 FQNEAQ. The CDR3 protein is CASSLLNGRAYEQYF. CDR3 bases: TGTGCCAGCAGCTTACTTAACGGGAGGGCCTACGAGCAGTACTTC.

J is TRBJ2-7 and V is TRBV5-1; 7 bases agree with TRBD1. Losses at the gene ends were 0 bases for V and 3 bases for J; bases not matched to a gene: 3. Germline V gene lookup returns CDR1 SGHRS and CDR2 YFSETQ. This CDR3 contains 14 residues. The CDR3 spells CASSLGQGLYEQYF. The CDR3, as DNA: TGCGCCAGCAGCTTGGGACAGGGTCTCTACGAGCAGTACTTC.

V usage is TRBV7-2 and J usage is TRBJ2-5; 8 bases are shared with TRBD2. With 5 bases clipped from V and 1 base from J, the junction kept 9 bases outside the gene matches. Germline V gene data show CDR1 as SGHTA and CDR2 as FQGNSA. The length of the CDR3 is 16 residues. The CDR3 sequence: CASSTFGGDFQETQYF. The CDR3 DNA reads as TGTGCCAGCAGCACCTTCGGGGGGGATTTCCAAGAGACCCAGTACTTC.

Only a few counts were recorded for this clone. CDR3 sequence reads: CAWSAEGNQPQHF. The CDR3 DNA reads as TGTGCCTGGAGCGCAGAAGGCAATCAGCCCCAGCATTTT. This chain joins TRBV30 and TRBJ1-5; D uncertain. This CDR3 contains 13 residues. CDR1 and CDR2 (germline): GTSNPN, SVGIG (reference sequence). The V end was cut by 3 bases, the J end by 2 bases, with 8 bases between.

The sample holds one count of this clone. This sequence joins TRBV30 and TRBJ2-7; possibly TRBD1 for D (6 bases). Trimming removed 3 bases at V and 2 bases at J, with 23 bases between. The CDR3 covers 17 residues. CDR1 and CDR2 from the germline V gene are GTSNPN and SVGIG (reference sequence). CDR3: CAWSTYLGRDKAYEQYF. The CDR3, as DNA: TGTGCCTGGAGCACCTACCTCGGAAGGGACAAAGCCTACGAGCAGTACTTC.

This chain uses TRBV19 with TRBJ2-1; D ambiguous. Trimming took 3 bases from V and 0 from J, leaving 9 bases between them. This CDR3 is 15 amino acids long. Germline V CDR1 and CDR2: LNHDA, SQIVND (reference sequence). The CDR3 here is CASSMAESSYNEQFF. The CDR3 nucleotides are TGTGCCAGTAGTATGGCGGAAAGCTCCTACAATGAGCAGTTCTTC.

This clone was seen a few times. The chain links TRBV6-5 to TRBJ1-1; tentative D call: TRBD1 (5 bases). The CDR3 has 14 residues. V was clipped by 6 bases and J by 11 bases, with 22 bases between them. Per germline, CDR1 MNHEY and CDR2 SVGAGI. The CDR3 bases are TGTGCCAGCAGCCGAGCCCCCGACAGTCCCAGGGCTTTCTTT. Its protein product is CASSRAPDSPRAFF.

This sequence joins TRBV24-1 and TRBJ2-1; D might be TRBD1 (6 bases). Trimming took off 10 bases at V and 10 bases at J, with 16 bases between the two ends. The germline CDR1 and CDR2 sequences are KGHDR and SFDVKD. The CDR3 length is 12 residues. CDR3 coding DNA: TGTGCCACTAGCCGGGACATAGGCGAGCAGTTCTTC. It yields the protein CATSRDIGEQFF.

The CDR3 here is CSVDPLGLAGREQFF. The DNA for the CDR3 is TGCAGCGTTGACCCCCTCGGACTAGCGGGGCGGGAGCAGTTCTTC. The rearrangement joins TRBV29-1 to TRBJ2-1, with 12 bases identical to TRBD2. CDR1 SQVTM and CDR2 ANQGSEA come from the germline V gene. This CDR3 spans 15 amino acids. The V gene end was trimmed by 3 bases and the J gene end by 10 bases; junction bases not matched to a gene: 10.

The chain uses TRBV11-3 and TRBJ2-1; tentative D call: TRBD1 (5 bases). The CDR3 covers 13 residues. The germline gives CDR1 SGHNT, CDR2 YENEEA. Trimming took 0 bases from V and 5 from J, leaving 5 bases between them. DNA for the CDR3: TGTGCCAGCAGCTTAGACAGGGACAATGAGCAGTTCTTC. It is translated as CASSLDRDNEQFF.

The chain combines TRBV14 with TRBJ2-3; TRBD2 matches at 10 bases. Trimming cost V 3 bases and J 0 bases; bases outside gene matches: 9. CDR1 is SGHDN and CDR2 is FVKESK in the germline V gene. The CDR3 sequence is 18 residues long. The CDR3 region is CASSQPVTSGISTDTQYF. In DNA form, the CDR3 reads TGTGCCAGCAGCCAGCCGGTTACTAGCGGGATCAGCACAGATACGCAGTATTTT.

The chain recombines TRBV6-5 with TRBJ1-3; D possibly corresponds to TRBD1 (5 bases). V was cut by 6 bases and J by 0 bases, with 12 bases left in between. The CDR3 loop spans 15 amino acids. The germline V gene encodes CDR1 MNHEY and CDR2 SVGAGI. CDR3 in amino acids: CASSLGGTSGNTIYF. CDR3 bases: TGTGCCAGCAGCCTCGGGGGGACCTCTGGAAACACCATATATTTT.

The chain uses TRBV29-1 and TRBJ2-2; D remains ambiguous. This CDR3 has 15 residues. V lost 0 bases to trimming and J lost 6 bases, with 14 bases between them. Germline CDR1 is SQVTM and CDR2 is ANQGSEA. CDR3 region: CSVEELEIKAGELFF. In DNA, the CDR3 is TGCAGCGTTGAAGAACTGGAGATTAAGGCCGGGGAGCTGTTTTTT.